These 32 T cell receptor beta chains were all obtained from the same sample, sequenced in a study of cytomegalovirus exposure and HLA in healthy donors. It was with 60 Vbeta and 13 Jbeta primers that the PCR ran. Generated by immunoSEQ multiplex PCR, the TCRdb table keeps only in-frame clones and is missing some. This sample has tens of thousands of clones; approximately 82% occur once, and the top ten carry around 2.8%. The sample consisted of PBMCs. The receptors here all came from a man in his fifties or sixties in good health and CMV-seronegative.

Remarks on this clone: At one end, the junction sequence differs from germline, possibly due to a read error. The chain carries TRBV10-3 and TRBJ2-2; the D gene is possibly TRBD1 (6 bases). CDR1 is ENHRY, CDR2 SYGVKD, per germline. The CDR3 runs to 15 residues. In DNA form, the CDR3 reads TGTGCCATCAGCGAGTTACAGGGCGGCACCGGGGAGCTGTTTTTT. It encodes CAISELQGGTGELFF.

The chain joins TRBV10-1 to TRBJ2-3; 10 bases are a match to TRBD2. This CDR3 contains 19 residues. Germline V gene sequence: CDR1 WNHNN, CDR2 SYGVQD (reference sequence). With 2 bases clipped from V and 7 bases from J, the junction kept 18 bases outside the gene matches. In nucleotides, the CDR3 is TGCGCCAGCAGTGAGATACGGGTAAGCGGGGGGGGTTTTGGAAATACGCAGTATTTT. It encodes CASSEIRVSGGGFGNTQYF.

V is TRBV9 and J is TRBJ1-5, with D tentatively TRBD1 (6 bases). The ends were cut back, 5 bases at V and 3 bases at J, with 18 bases in the middle. The germline V gene encodes CDR1 SGDLS and CDR2 YYNGEE. This CDR3 has 16 residues. CDR3: CASSPSGGALNQPQHF. CDR3 in DNA: TGTGCCAGCAGTCCCTCCGGGGGGGCACTCAATCAGCCCCAGCATTTT.

This clone was observed a handful of times. The rearrangement links TRBV28 to TRBJ2-4, with a tentative D call TRBD1 (6 bases). There are 15 residues in the CDR3. Germline V gives CDR1 MDHEN, CDR2 SYDVKM. Trimming removed 10 bases at V and 0 bases at J, with 16 bases between. This CDR3 reads CATSDSPLAKNIQYF. CDR3 nucleotides: TGTGCCACCTCGGACAGCCCACTAGCCAAAAACATTCAGTACTTC.

This clone was seen a handful of times. The V call is TRBV7-2, the J call TRBJ1-2, with 7 bases aligning to TRBD1. V lost 7 bases to trimming and J lost 8 bases; unmatched junction nucleotides: 7. The CDR3 sequence is 12 residues long. Germline loops: CDR1 SGHTA, CDR2 FQGNSA. CDR3 in DNA: TGTGCCAGCACTACAGGGACAGCAGGCTACACCTTC. Its translation is CASTTGTAGYTF.

A single count supports this clone. The V gene is TRBV27, the J gene TRBJ1-5, with TRBD1 identical over 9 bases. The CDR3 runs to 15 residues. The germline V gene encodes CDR1 MNHEY and CDR2 SMNVEV (reference sequence). The junction had 5 bases not matched to a gene; V was cut back by 4 bases and J by 4 bases. The CDR3 sequence is CASSYTGTGNQPQHF. CDR3 bases: TGTGCCAGCAGTTACACCGGGACAGGGAATCAGCCCCAGCATTTT.

J is TRBJ2-1 and V is TRBV7-6; 7 bases are shared with TRBD2. V was clipped by 3 bases and J by 0 bases; unmatched bases: 2. CDR1 is SGHVS and CDR2 is FNYEAQ in the germline V gene. The CDR3 length is 15 residues. In nucleotides, the CDR3 is TGTGCCAGCAGCTTCGGGGGGTTCTCCTACAATGAGCAGTTCTTC. Residues: CASSFGGFSYNEQFF.

The chain combines TRBV29-1 with TRBJ2-6; D may be TRBD1 (6 bases). Trimming removed 4 bases at V and 1 base at J, with 14 bases between. The CDR3 covers 16 residues. CDR1 is SQVTM, CDR2 ANQGSEA, per germline. DNA of the CDR3: TGCAGCGTTGCCGACATTGACAGGTCTGGGGCCAACGTCCTGACTTTC. Its translation: CSVADIDRSGANVLTF.

This clone has a handful of counts. V gene TRBV6-6 combines with J gene TRBJ1-5; no definite D call. Germline CDR1 MNHNY, CDR2 SVGAGI (reference sequence). CDR3 length: 15 residues. V lost 2 bases and J 0 bases, leaving 8 bases between the germline ends. CDR3 amino acids: CASSYHTASNQPQHF. The CDR3 nucleotides read TGTGCCAGCAGTTACCATACAGCTAGCAATCAGCCCCAGCATTTT.

The V gene is TRBV6-1, the J gene TRBJ2-6; TRBD1 agrees at 11 bases. V lost 4 bases to trimming and J lost 0 bases; unmatched junction nucleotides: 8. CDR3 size: 19 residues. Germline CDR1 and CDR2: MNHNS and SASEGT. The CDR3 DNA follows: TGTGCCAGCAGTGCCTGGACAGGGGGCGAGGCCTCTGGGGCCAACGTCCTGACTTTC. Translated: CASSAWTGGEASGANVLTF.

The chain links TRBV2 to TRBJ1-1, with 7 bases identical to TRBD1. The CDR3 totals 12 residues. Germline V CDR1 and CDR2: SNHLY, FYNNEI. The V gene end was trimmed by 3 bases and the J gene end by 8 bases; junction bases not matched to a gene: 3. CDR3 DNA: TGTGCCAGCAGTGATACGGACAGGGAAGCTTTCTTT. Translated, it gives CASSDTDREAFF. The variable domain in full, completed from reference TRBV2 and TRBJ1-1, reads EPEVTQTPSHQVTQMGQEVILRCVPISNHLYFYWYRQILGQKVEFLVSFYNNEISEKSEIFDDQFSVERPDGSNFTLKIRSTKLEDSAMYFCASSDTDREAFFGQGTRLTVV.

This chain uses TRBV28 with TRBJ1-4; possible D gene TRBD1, 5 bases. The germline V and J ends were trimmed by 2 bases and 8 bases, with 12 bases remaining between them. CDR1 and CDR2 (germline): MDHEN, SYDVKM. This CDR3 spans 14 amino acids. The CDR3 protein is CASSLQGRWEKLFF. Written as DNA, the CDR3 is TGTGCCAGCAGTTTACAGGGTCGGTGGGAAAAACTGTTTTTT.

This rearrangement joins TRBV7-9 to TRBJ2-7; D not resolved. Germline V lookup: CDR1 SEHNR, CDR2 FQNEAQ (reference sequence). Trimming shortened V by 5 bases and J by 3 bases, and 8 bases separated the two germline ends. There are 12 residues in the CDR3. CDR3 coding DNA: TGTGCCAGCAGCCATTCCGGCTACGAGCAGTACTTC. Protein product: CASSHSGYEQYF.

This chain connects TRBV19 to TRBJ2-7; TRBD2 might be the D (5 bases). Trimming cost V 1 base and J 5 bases, with 9 bases left between them. Germline CDR1 is LNHDA and CDR2 is SQIVND (reference sequence). The CDR3 consists of 13 residues. The CDR3 region is CASSIGLADEQYF. The CDR3 nucleotides read TGTGCCAGTAGTATAGGTCTAGCTGACGAGCAGTACTTC.

J is TRBJ2-7 and V is TRBV6-6, with 9 nucleotides matching TRBD2. This CDR3 region has 15 residues. Trimming at V came to 5 bases and at J to 6 bases, leaving 11 bases not matched to a gene. CDR1 MNHNY and CDR2 SVGAGI come from the germline V gene (reference sequence). The CDR3 DNA follows: TGTGCCAGCAGTACCCTTGCGGGGGGGCCAGGCGAGCAGTACTTC. As protein: CASSTLAGGPGEQYF.

The V and J genes are TRBV18 and TRBJ1-1; 8 positions match TRBD1. Germline CDR1 and CDR2: KGHSH and LQKENI. CDR3 length: 15 amino acids. J lost 4 bases, V lost 4 bases, and 8 bases had no gene match. CDR3 sequence (DNA): TGTGCCAGCTCACTCGGACAGGGTCTGAGCACTGAAGCTTTCTTT. It encodes CASSLGQGLSTEAFF.

This clone was seen a single time. The chain carries TRBV30 and TRBJ2-3, with TRBD2 identical over 13 bases. The CDR3 runs 14 residues. CDR1 GTSNPN and CDR2 SVGIG come from the germline V gene (reference sequence). The V and J ends lost 5 bases and 7 bases, in that order; junction bases with no gene match: 6. This CDR3 is CAWAGTSGANTQYF. The DNA of the CDR3 is TGTGCCTGGGCCGGGACTAGCGGGGCAAATACGCAGTATTTT.

This sequence joins TRBV28 and TRBJ1-2; perhaps TRBD1 as D (6 bases). CDR1 and CDR2 (germline): MDHEN, SYDVKM. Trimming pared 6 bases from V and 4 bases from J, leaving 12 bases between. The CDR3 consists of 13 residues. The CDR3 DNA reads as TGTGCCAGCAGCCAAGGACAGTTCTATGGCTACACCTTC. Its protein product is CASSQGQFYGYTF.

V usage is TRBV7-2 and J usage is TRBJ2-7; 9 bases are a match to TRBD1. Looked up from germline, CDR1 is SGHTA and CDR2 is FQGNSA. Trimming took 1 base from V and 1 from J; bases not matched to a gene: 5. The CDR3 contains 16 residues. The CDR3 nucleotides are TGTGCCAGCAGCTTAGACCGGGACAGGGCATCCTACGAGCAGTACTTC. This gives the protein CASSLDRDRASYEQYF.

The V gene is TRBV7-3, the J gene TRBJ1-2; D may be TRBD1 (5 bases). In germline, CDR1 is SGHTA, CDR2 FQGTGA. This CDR3 region has 15 residues. Trimming pared 1 base from V and 8 bases from J, leaving 17 bases between. DNA of the CDR3: TGTGCCAGCAGCTTAAACCCGGTGGAGGGACGGGGCTACACCTTC. Its protein is CASSLNPVEGRGYTF.

The chain combines TRBV7-2 with TRBJ1-1, with D uncertain. V lost 1 base and J lost 8, with 17 bases in between. This CDR3 is 15 amino acids long. CDR1 is SGHTA and CDR2 is FQGNSA in the germline V gene. CDR3 protein: CASSLVLAGVGEAFF. The DNA of the CDR3 is TGTGCCAGCAGCTTAGTTCTGGCCGGAGTCGGGGAAGCTTTCTTT.

This sequence joins TRBV6-5 and TRBJ2-7; D unclear. Looked up from germline, CDR1 is MNHEY and CDR2 is SVGAGI. Trimming shortened V by 10 bases and J by 3 bases, and 16 bases separated the two germline ends. This CDR3 has 13 amino acids. CDR3 nucleotide sequence: TGTGCCACCGCGTTGCAGGCGAACTACGAGCAGTACTTC. Encoded protein: CATALQANYEQYF.

This clone came up once. The chain joins TRBV5-1 to TRBJ1-4; D remains ambiguous. The CDR3 is 13 residues long. Germline lookup yields CDR1 SGHRS and CDR2 YFSETQ. Trimming shortened V by 0 bases and J by 4 bases, and 4 bases separated the two germline ends. The CDR3 reads CASSLVSNEKLFF. The CDR3 region has the DNA TGCGCCAGCAGCTTGGTCAGTAATGAAAAACTGTTTTTT.

This chain uses TRBV5-4 with TRBJ1-3; D is ambiguous. The CDR3 is made up of 17 amino acids. V lost 0 bases to trimming and J lost 0 bases, with 13 bases between them. The germline CDR1 and CDR2 sequences are SGHNT and YYREEE (reference sequence). This CDR3 is CASSLADNRDSGNTIYF. The DNA of the CDR3 is TGTGCCAGCAGCTTGGCCGACAACCGCGACTCTGGAAACACCATATATTTT.

Concerning this clone: The same CDR3 arises from other DNA sequences in this sample as well. The chain recombines TRBV10-2 with TRBJ2-7; D perhaps matches TRBD1 (5 bases). CDR3 length equals 14 residues. Germline CDR1 is WSHSY and CDR2 is SAAADI. V lost 7 bases to trimming and J lost 0 bases, with 13 bases between them. The CDR3 sequence: CASTQTDPSYEQYF. The CDR3 coding sequence is TGCGCCAGCACCCAGACAGACCCCTCCTACGAGCAGTACTTC.

Only a few counts were recorded for this clone. V gene TRBV11-3 combines with J gene TRBJ2-3, with D possibly TRBD2 on 5 matching bases. This CDR3 is built from 14 residues. The germline V gene encodes CDR1 SGHNT and CDR2 YENEEA. The V gene lost 5 bases and the J gene lost 4 bases, with 13 bases spanning the gap. CDR3 residues: CASSQDFSADTQYF. The DNA of the CDR3 is TGTGCCAGCAGCCAGGACTTTTCCGCAGATACGCAGTATTTT.

This clone has a handful of counts. This chain uses TRBV5-1 with TRBJ1-6, with 10 bases aligning to TRBD1. Unmatched junction bases numbered 11, after V lost 4 bases and J lost 1 base. The germline gives CDR1 SGHRS, CDR2 YFSETQ. The CDR3 spans 19 residues. The CDR3 reads CASSPRQDRGASYNSPLHF. Written as DNA, the CDR3 is TGCGCCAGCAGCCCCCGCCAGGACAGGGGGGCGTCCTATAATTCACCCCTCCACTTT.

The chain links TRBV19 to TRBJ2-7; TRBD1 might be the D (5 bases). This CDR3 region has 14 residues. Trimming took 3 bases from V and 6 from J, leaving 15 bases between them. Germline V gene sequence: CDR1 LNHDA, CDR2 SQIVND (reference sequence). CDR3 region: CASSIQGPRVEQYF. The CDR3 DNA is TGTGCCAGTAGTATTCAGGGTCCACGCGTCGAGCAGTACTTC.

The chain has TRBV28 and TRBJ2-7; unclear D gene. V lost 4 bases and J lost 0, with 10 bases in between. The CDR3 totals 14 residues. Germline-derived CDR1 and CDR2 are MDHEN and SYDVKM. The CDR3 sequence is CASSSARFSYEQYF. DNA for the CDR3: TGTGCCAGCAGTTCGGCCAGGTTCTCCTACGAGCAGTACTTC.

The CDR3: CASSPGQHQPQHF. CDR3 DNA: TGTGCCAGCAGCCCGGGACAGCATCAGCCCCAGCATTTT. This chain links TRBV28 with TRBJ1-5; the match to TRBD1 covers 7 bases. The CDR3 contains 13 residues. Losses at the gene ends were 6 bases for V and 5 bases for J; bases not matched to a gene: 4. Looked up from germline, CDR1 is MDHEN and CDR2 is SYDVKM.

This clone was counted a few times. The chain joins TRBV6-1 to TRBJ1-5, with a tentative D call TRBD1 (6 bases). The germline CDR1 and CDR2 sequences are MNHNS and SASEGT. Trimming pared 1 base from V and 1 base from J, leaving 14 bases between. The CDR3 runs 17 residues. CDR3 protein: CASSEEYGGRSNQPQHF. In DNA form, the CDR3 reads TGTGCCAGCAGTGAAGAGTATGGGGGCCGGAGCAATCAGCCCCAGCATTTT.

The chain uses TRBV28 and TRBJ1-5, with TRBD1 identical over 8 bases. V dropped 5 bases and J dropped 7; count of bases not matched to a gene: 7. Germline V CDR1 and CDR2: MDHEN, SYDVKM. This CDR3 is 14 amino acids long. The CDR3 here is CASSPRGLRQPQHF. The DNA for the CDR3 is TGTGCCAGCAGTCCCAGGGGGCTCCGACAGCCCCAGCATTTT.